Presented here are 14 T cell receptor beta chains from one specimen sequenced in a study of T-cell memory formation after mild COVID-19. TCRdb reprocessed the 5' RACE reads via MiXCR and lists one record per CDR3 protein. The table lists roughly 220,000 distinct CDR3 sequences, 9.5% to 10% of them singletons. The sample was PBMCs or a T cell subset sorted from them (not recorded which). The receptors here all came from a man younger than 30 who had mild COVID-19 (a few samples of this study predate the infection). Cell type and time point are not known.

This clonotype has more than one count but fewer than ten. The genes are TRBV12-3 or TRBV12-4 and TRBJ1-4, with D unclear. The V end was cut by 2 bases, the J end by 6 bases, with 13 bases between. The CDR3 is 15 residues long. Written as DNA, the CDR3 is TGTGCCAGCAGTTTACTGACACCGCCGGATGAAAAACTGTTTTTT. This codes for CASSLLTPPDEKLFF.

This chain joins TRBV6-2 or TRBV6-3 and TRBJ2-3; 8 nucleotides align to TRBD1. CDR3 size: 16 residues. V gave up 2 bases and J gave up 4 bases; unmatched junction bases: 8. Germline assignment: CDR1 MNHEY and CDR2 SVGEGT. CDR3: CASSYGPGGTSDTQYF. The CDR3 coding sequence is TGTGCCAGCAGTTACGGGCCAGGGGGCACTTCAGATACGCAGTATTTT.

Many counts were recorded for this clonotype. The gene calls are TRBV5-1 and TRBJ2-3, with TRBD2 identical over 8 bases. The length of the CDR3 is 15 residues. The germline CDR1 and CDR2 sequences are SGHRS and YFSETQ. V lost 6 bases and J lost 5; bases outside the gene matches: 11. CDR3 in DNA: TGCGCCAGCATGCCCGGACTAGCTTCAGGAGATACGCAGTATTTT. Residues: CASMPGLASGDTQYF.

This clonotype was counted many times. This rearrangement joins TRBV4-1 to TRBJ2-6, with TRBD2 as a possible D gene (5 bases). Germline loops: CDR1 MGHRA, CDR2 YSYEKL. V was clipped by 1 base and J by 0 bases, with 7 bases between them. The CDR3 spans 16 residues. The CDR3 loop is CASSQGRGSGANVLTF. As DNA, the CDR3 is TGCGCCAGCAGCCAAGGACGGGGCTCTGGGGCCAACGTCCTGACTTTC.

The J gene is TRBJ2-3, the V gene TRBV7-9, with D perhaps assigned TRBD1 or TRBD2 (6 bases each). The CDR3 is 14 residues long. The germline V gene has CDR1 SEHNR and CDR2 FQNEAQ (reference sequence). V was clipped by 1 base and J by 5 bases, with 10 bases between them. The CDR3 nucleotides are TGTGCCAGCAGCTTAGACCGGGGGCTAGATACGCAGTATTTT. Translated: CASSLDRGLDTQYF.

The rearrangement links TRBV24-1 to TRBJ2-5; 7 bases match TRBD2. V was pared by 5 bases and J by 0 bases, with 2 bases of the junction left unmatched. The CDR3 totals 14 residues. Germline V lookup: CDR1 KGHDR, CDR2 SFDVKD. The CDR3 nucleotides read TGTGCCACCAGTGTACGGGGGGACCAAGAGACCCAGTACTTC. Its translation is CATSVRGDQETQYF.

This chain links TRBV5-6 with TRBJ1-5; no clear D. The CDR3 runs to 13 residues. V lost 2 bases and J lost 2, with 5 bases in between. Germline values: CDR1 SGHDT, CDR2 YYEEEE. DNA of the CDR3: TGTGCCAGCAGCTTCTTAGGCAATCAGCCCCAGCATTTT. Protein: CASSFLGNQPQHF.

This clonotype came up a few times. V usage is TRBV30 and J usage is TRBJ2-3; 12 bases align to TRBD2. The ends lost 4 bases at V and 2 bases at J; junction bases unmatched: 7. CDR3 length: 16 amino acids. Per the germline V gene, CDR1 is GTSNPN and CDR2 is SVGIG (reference sequence). The CDR3 DNA reads TGTGCCTGGAACACGGGACTAGCGGGTACCACAGATACGCAGTATTTT. It yields the protein CAWNTGLAGTTDTQYF.

This clonotype was counted only a few times. V and J are TRBV6-2 or TRBV6-3 and TRBJ1-1; a possible D gene is TRBD1 (5 bases). The CDR3 is 15 amino acids. Germline lookup yields CDR1 MNHEY and CDR2 SVGEGT. V was clipped by 6 bases and J by 7 bases, with 21 bases between them. CDR3 sequence reads: CASSPFPGTGSEAFF. The CDR3 region has the DNA TGTGCCAGCAGCCCTTTCCCCGGGACTGGAAGTGAAGCTTTCTTT.

This chain uses TRBV7-2 with TRBJ2-1; 11 bases line up with TRBD2. Germline values: CDR1 SGHTA, CDR2 FQGNSA. The CDR3 consists of 15 residues. Germline trimming cut 5 bases from V and 7 bases from J; bases unmatched to any gene: 7. The CDR3 is CASSTPTSGTNEQFF. Written as DNA, the CDR3 is TGTGCCAGCAGCACCCCGACTAGCGGGACGAATGAGCAGTTCTTC. The entire variable domain, with the rest obtained from reference TRBV7-2 and TRBJ2-1, is as follows: GAGVSQSPSNKVTEKGKDVELRCDPISGHTALYWYRQSLGQGLEFLIYFQGNSAPDKSGLPSDRFSAERTGGSVSTLTIQRTQQEDSAVYLCASSTPTSGTNEQFFGPGTRLTVL.

In its sample, this clonotype was seen many times. The chain carries TRBV12-3 or TRBV12-4 and TRBJ1-2, with D possibly TRBD1 on 5 matching bases. The V gene lost 3 bases and the J gene lost 8 bases, with 16 bases spanning the gap. This CDR3 has 14 residues. Here the CDR3 DNA reads TGTGCCAGCAGTTTTCCAGGGTCCTTCGGCGGCTACACCTTC. Encoded protein: CASSFPGSFGGYTF.

This clonotype came up a few times. The genes are TRBV6-1 and TRBJ2-7; D might be TRBD1 (6 bases). There are 12 residues in the CDR3. Germline V CDR1 and CDR2: MNHNS, SASEGT. V was trimmed by 5 bases and J by 5 bases, leaving 10 bases between them. The CDR3 DNA reads TGTGCCAGCAGTCCCCGACAGGACGAGCAGTACGTC. Its protein is CASSPRQDEQYV.

V usage is TRBV11-2 and J usage is TRBJ1-1; D ambiguous. Germline CDR1 is SGHAT and CDR2 is FQNNGV. The CDR3 sequence is 14 residues long. Trimming removed 1 base from V and 0 bases from J, with 6 bases in between. The CDR3 here is CASSLVRVNTEAFF. CDR3 DNA: TGTGCCAGCAGCTTAGTACGCGTGAACACTGAAGCTTTCTTT.

This clonotype has a handful of counts. At one of its ends the junction is not consistent with the germline gene, which may arise from a read error. The genes are TRBV7-7 and TRBJ2-5, with 10 bases aligning to TRBD1. Germline loops: CDR1 SSHAT, CDR2 FNYEAQ (reference sequence). The CDR3 contains 13 residues. In DNA, the CDR3 is TGTGCTAGCAGCTTAGACAGGGGGCAGACCCAGTACTTC. Its protein product is CASSLDRGQTQYF. The full variable domain, rest sourced from reference TRBV7-7 and TRBJ2-5, is GAGVSQSPRYKVTKRGQDVTLRCDPISSHATLYWYQQALGQGPEFLTYFNYEAQPDKSGLPSDRFSAERPEGSISTLTIQRTEQRDSAMYRCASSLDRGQTQYFGPGTRLLVL.